The 4 T cell receptor beta chains below come from one sample, sequenced in a study of human T cells and chemical hapten exposure. Sample time point: patch test 2, 6 weeks after DPC sensitization. Treatment of the sample: therapeutic diphenylcyclopropenone sensitization with weekly scalp DPC. Via MiXCR, TCRdb re-called the RACE reads, giving one row per CDR3 protein. The sample holds approximately 350,000 distinct CDR3 sequences, about 6% seen once. The source was whole blood, collected in connection with sensitization to the hapten diphenylcyclopropenone (DPC). These receptors all come from a woman aged 18-30 years with alopecia areata. Some clones in this sample may be carry-over from other donors' samples.

This chain uses TRBV10-3 with TRBJ2-5; D ambiguous. This CDR3 spans 14 amino acids. The V gene lost 0 bases and the J gene lost 5 bases, with 10 bases spanning the gap. In germline, CDR1 is ENHRY, CDR2 SYGVKD. The CDR3 DNA sequence: TGTGCCATCAGTGAGTCAGGGTCCGGCGAGACCCAGTACTTC. Its protein is CAISESGSGETQYF.

This clonotype has at least ten counts. This sequence joins TRBV11-2 and TRBJ2-7; TRBD1 matches 7 bases. Per the germline V gene, CDR1 is SGHAT and CDR2 is FQNNGV. V shed 5 bases and J 3 bases; nucleotides not matched to a gene: 13. CDR3 length: 16 amino acids. The CDR3 nucleotides are TGTGCCAGCAGCCCCAACCCGACAGGGCCCGACTACGAGCAGTACTTC. Its translation is CASSPNPTGPDYEQYF.

The V gene is TRBV23-1, the J gene TRBJ2-3; TRBD2 agrees at 11 bases. TRBV23-1 is an ORF, and what it does is uncertain. J was trimmed by 4 bases and V by 6 bases; bases with no gene match: 9. The CDR3 has 16 residues. The CDR3 coding sequence is TGCGCCAGCAGACCCCCGACTAGCGGGGCCGCAGATACGCAGTATTTT. It encodes CASRPPTSGAADTQYF.

This clonotype has just a few counts. The CDR3 is CASSPPRVDPLHEQYF. The CDR3 DNA follows: TGTGCCAGCAGTCCGCCCCGGGTCGACCCACTGCACGAGCAGTACTTC. The chain has TRBV28 and TRBJ2-7; no clear D gene. Germline V CDR1 and CDR2: MDHEN, SYDVKM. The CDR3 is 16 residues long. Trimming left V 5 bases short and J 5 bases short, with 22 bases between.